The rows below give T cell receptor beta chains drawn from one sample of a study of beta chain features in type 1 diabetes. Produced via immunoSEQ multiplex PCR; TCRdb's table is partial and in-frame only. The repertoire consists of about 230,000 clones, with 9.6% occurring once and the leading ten covering 0.034%. The sequencing sample was made of naive CD4+ T cells from blood. All receptors come from a woman aged 18 to 35 in good health. The CDR3 runs from the conserved cysteine through the conserved F or W. D genes are given only for firm matches. Some rows mark clone size as missing; the rest say once, few, many or name a class of expanded clone.

J	size	V	D	CDR3	DNA
TRBJ2-5	few	TRBV6-1	-	CASSEGAAWVTQYF	TGTGCCAGCAGTGAAGGGGCTGCATGGGTGACCCAGTACTTC
TRBJ2-1	-	TRBV9	-	CASSLMSGSSYNEQFF	TGTGCCAGCAGCCTAATGTCCGGGAGCTCCTACAATGAGCAGTTCTTC
TRBJ2-1	-	TRBV5-1	TRBD1	CASKRIGQGDEQFF	TGCGCCAGCAAAAGAATAGGACAGGGTGATGAGCAGTTCTTC
TRBJ2-1	few	TRBV9	-	CASSVGWGEGSYNEQFF	TGTGCCAGCAGCGTAGGGTGGGGAGAAGGCTCCTACAATGAGCAGTTCTTC
TRBJ2-3	few	TRBV5-1	TRBD1	CASRSGTGAEDTQYF	TGCGCCAGCAGGTCCGGGACAGGGGCAGAAGATACGCAGTATTTT
TRBJ2-5	few	TRBV18	TRBD1	CASSPHTGGEETQYF	TGTGCCAGCTCACCACATACAGGGGGCGAAGAGACCCAGTACTTC
TRBJ2-3	few	TRBV30	TRBD2	CAWSLLAGKSTDTQYF	TGTGCCTGGAGTCTCCTAGCGGGAAAGAGCACAGATACGCAGTATTTT
TRBJ2-7	few	TRBV28	TRBD1	CASNRGEYEQYF	TGTGCCAGTAACAGGGGAGAATACGAGCAGTACTTC
TRBJ2-7	-	TRBV2	TRBD2	CASRASGYEQYF	TGTGCCAGCAGGGCTAGCGGCTACGAGCAGTACTTC
TRBJ2-5	few	TRBV6-1	-	CATGQRETQYF	TGTGCCACCGGACAGAGAGAGACCCAGTACTTC
TRBJ1-6	few	TRBV30	TRBD1	CAWSPYRGSPLHF	TGTGCCTGGAGTCCCTACAGGGGGTCACCCCTCCACTTT
TRBJ2-1	few	TRBV9	TRBD1	CASSVAGGPLYNEQFF	TGTGCCAGCAGCGTAGCAGGGGGCCCACTTTACAATGAGCAGTTCTTC
TRBJ2-7	-	TRBV5-1	TRBD2	CASSPGLAGQAGYEQYF	TGCGCCAGCAGTCCCGGACTAGCGGGTCAGGCCGGGTACGAGCAGTACTTC
TRBJ2-5	few	TRBV5-6	-	CASSPGYQETQYF	TGTGCCAGCAGCCCCGGTTACCAAGAGACCCAGTACTTC
TRBJ2-2	few	TRBV2	-	CASSPGRWGRTGELFF	TGTGCCAGCAGTCCTGGCCGCTGGGGCCGGACCGGGGAGCTGTTTTTT
TRBJ2-2	few	TRBV18	TRBD1	CASSPRTGVNTGELFF	TGTGCCAGCTCACCAAGGACAGGGGTGAACACCGGGGAGCTGTTTTTT
TRBJ1-2	few	TRBV5-1	TRBD1	CASSLSGTGAGYGYTF	TGCGCCAGCAGCTTGTCTGGGACAGGGGCGGGCTATGGCTACACCTTC
TRBJ2-7	few	TRBV11-2	TRBD1	CASSPRRTGLFSGLYEQYF	TGTGCCAGCAGCCCCCGAAGGACAGGCCTCTTTTCGGGTCTCTACGAGCAGTACTTC
TRBJ2-5	-	TRBV5-4	-	CASNPDGRTETQYF	TGTGCCAGCAACCCGGACGGGAGAACAGAGACCCAGTACTTC
TRBJ1-5	few	TRBV30	TRBD1	CAWSGRGLLQPQHF	TGTGCCTGGAGTGGTAGGGGGCTCCTTCAGCCCCAGCATTTT
TRBJ2-7	-	TRBV14	-	CASSQAYEQYF	TGTGCCAGCAGCCAAGCTTACGAGCAGTACTTC
TRBJ2-7	few	TRBV5-4	TRBD2	CASHARGVDYEQYF	TGTGCCAGCCATGCCCGGGGGGTTGACTACGAGCAGTACTTC
TRBJ1-4	-	TRBV30	-	CAWSIQGNEKLFF	TGTGCCTGGAGTATACAGGGAAATGAAAAACTGTTTTTT
TRBJ2-3	-	TRBV5-1	-	CASTREYTDTQYF	TGCGCCAGCACCAGGGAATACACAGATACGCAGTATTTT